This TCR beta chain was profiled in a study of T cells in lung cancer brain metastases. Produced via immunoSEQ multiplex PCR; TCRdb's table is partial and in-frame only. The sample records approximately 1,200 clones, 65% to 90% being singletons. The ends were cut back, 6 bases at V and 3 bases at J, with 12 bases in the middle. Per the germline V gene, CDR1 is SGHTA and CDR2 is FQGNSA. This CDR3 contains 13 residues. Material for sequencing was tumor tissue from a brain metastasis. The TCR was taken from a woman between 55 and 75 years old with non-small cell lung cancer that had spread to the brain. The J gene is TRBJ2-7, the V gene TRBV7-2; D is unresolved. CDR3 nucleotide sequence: TGTGCCAGCAGTTGGGGATCTAACTACGAGCAGTACTTC. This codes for CASSWGSNYEQYF.